The rows below give T cell receptor beta chains drawn from one sample of a study of molecular identifiers for immune sequencing clone quantification. From the PCR reads, TCRdb called clonotypes with MiXCR, one entry per CDR3 protein. The table lists a few hundred thousand distinct CDR3 sequences, 25% of them singletons. The sequenced sample consisted of naive CD8+ T cells from blood, with Jurkat cell RNA spiked in. These receptors originate from a human donor in good health. Some libraries in this study had Jurkat cell RNA spiked in. Each CDR3 is given with its conserved first and last residue.

j_gene	v_gene	CDR3aa
TRBJ2-4	TRBV28	CASSPRTNLAKNIQYF
TRBJ2-7	TRBV3-1	CASSEKTSYEQYF
TRBJ2-7	TRBV7-6	CASSLTGQQYF
TRBJ2-2	TRBV11-2	CASSLGTGVQFANTGELFF
TRBJ2-3	TRBV20-1	CSARRELAGTITDTQYF
TRBJ2-1	TRBV7-3	CASQPAGGAEQFF
TRBJ1-1	TRBV6-2/TRBV6-3	CASSPGQRRLYTEAFF
TRBJ1-4	TRBV28	CASSSWTDASYEKLFF
TRBJ1-1	TRBV20-1	CSAREGGDTEAFF
TRBJ2-7	TRBV6-5	CASMSGPGRSYEQYF
TRBJ2-2	TRBV2	CASSELRAGGRNTGELFF
TRBJ1-2	TRBV19	CASSTPLDRWRYGYTF
TRBJ2-5	TRBV6-1	CASSELIMTIEETQYF
TRBJ2-7	TRBV12-3/TRBV12-4	CASSFGPGGYEQYF
TRBJ2-1	TRBV4-1	CASSPSGTAGNEQFF
TRBJ2-5	TRBV28	CASDGLAGTPEPQYF
TRBJ2-7	TRBV19	CASSIFGQGYYEQYF
TRBJ1-1	TRBV29-1	CSAHLGGTEAFF
TRBJ2-3	TRBV2	CASSDLSGASTDTQYF
TRBJ2-7	TRBV7-9	CASSLLPGQGAGEQYF
TRBJ2-3	TRBV27	CASRSNVDTQYF
TRBJ1-1	TRBV4-2	CASSQERTGVSGTEAFF
TRBJ2-3	TRBV28	CASSTGTDTQYF
TRBJ1-1	TRBV20-1	CSAKGTNAEAFF
TRBJ1-2	TRBV3-2	CASSPETGDRGYTF
TRBJ2-5	TRBV12-3/TRBV12-4	CASGPLEETQYF
TRBJ2-5	TRBV11-2	CASSPWADRDQETQYF
TRBJ2-3	TRBV4-3	CASSQDMDRATDTQYF
TRBJ1-1	TRBV16	CASSLRNRGLTEAFF
TRBJ1-2	TRBV3-1	CASSKDRVYGYTF
TRBJ2-3	TRBV3-1	CASSQGLAEITDTQYF
TRBJ2-7	TRBV19	CASSEGGNEQYF
TRBJ1-5	TRBV11-2	CASNSTGPGQPQHF
TRBJ1-4	TRBV5-3	CASSLGEATNEKLFF
TRBJ2-1	TRBV11-2	CASSLDGRGFNEQFF
TRBJ2-5	TRBV27	CASRSSANYQETQYF
TRBJ2-6	TRBV12-3/TRBV12-4	CASSLGAGANPLPGANVLTF
TRBJ1-4	TRBV30	CAWSVLLAGNEKLFF
TRBJ2-7	TRBV27	CASSLTSTSGPYEQYF
TRBJ2-3	TRBV13	CASSLSAGLDTQYF
TRBJ2-3	TRBV5-6	CASSLTAGDGDTQYF
TRBJ1-4	TRBV30	CALHRSSATNEKLFF
TRBJ1-1	TRBV5-3	CASSHTGETEAFF
TRBJ2-7	TRBV6-2/TRBV6-3	CASSYEVTYEQYF
TRBJ2-5	TRBV19	CASSVNSFGARQETQYF
TRBJ1-1	TRBV19	CAGSQGMNTEAFF
TRBJ2-3	TRBV12-3/TRBV12-4	CAISESITSGEDTQYF
TRBJ2-1	TRBV7-2	CASSLGPWNGYNEQFF
TRBJ2-5	TRBV9	CASSSGLEYETQYF
TRBJ2-7	TRBV19	CASSIRLAELYEQYF
TRBJ2-7	TRBV9	CASSVGGGTYEQYF
TRBJ1-2	TRBV9	CASSTGGDSGYTF